This section outlines one T cell receptor (beta chain) sequence together with its context. The sample belongs to a study of blood T cell repertoires in COVID-19. The CDR3 covers 11 residues. Germline CDR1 reads MNHNY; CDR2 reads SVGAGI (reference sequence). V was clipped by 4 bases and J by 4 bases, with 4 bases between them. The method was immunoSEQ multiplex PCR; TCRdb's version includes in-frame clones alone and lacks a portion of them. The data hold 140,000 or so clones, with 85% to 90% observed a single time. The receptor was isolated from a woman aged 55-75 years with active COVID-19. The chain couples TRBV6-6 to TRBJ1-2, with D uncertain. The source material was peripheral blood. DNA for the CDR3: TGTGCCAGCAGTTCAGTCTATGGCTACACCTTC. This codes for CASSSVYGYTF.